The entry below gives a single TCR beta chain sequence along with its context. Its antigen is undetermined. The source of the sample is a study of cytomegalovirus exposure and HLA in healthy donors. Study-level background: Early released data comprised around 80 million unique TCRs from HLA-typed donors.

The study, taken as a whole, reports: Information on immune exposure was restricted to one variable (CMV serostatus).

Use of 60 Vbeta and 13 Jbeta primers characterized the PCR. Per the authors' pipeline: About 10 million shared chains were among the roughly 80 million unique TCR beta chains that a later analysis counted. Method: immunoSEQ multiplex PCR; TCRdb's copy keeps in-frame clones and lacks some. V, J and clone size derive from that table, while D and trimming were established from the DNA sequence. The data hold about 160,000 clones, with more than 75% observed a single time. Germline CDR1 is MNHNY and CDR2 is SVGAGI (reference sequence). The V gene end was trimmed by 3 bases and the J gene end by 6 bases; junction bases not matched to a gene: 6. The CDR3 has 15 amino acids.

Sequences were obtained from PBMCs. The chain couples TRBV6-6 to TRBJ2-1; 9 nucleotides agree with TRBD2. This sequence originates from a man younger than 35 in good health and CMV-seropositive. The CDR3 DNA is TGTGCCAGCAGTTATATGAGCGGGGGGCCCAATGAGCAGTTCTTC. Translation: CASSYMSGGPNEQFF.